What follows describes a single T cell receptor beta chain. The sample comes from a study of T cell changes during pregnancy in multiple sclerosis. Trimming took 4 bases from V and 2 from J, leaving 12 bases between them. The germline CDR1 and CDR2 sequences are SEHNR and FQNEAQ (reference sequence). CDR3 length equals 16 residues. Using immunoSEQ multiplex PCR, the repertoire was profiled, and TCRdb retains in-frame clones only, with some absent. The repertoire holds some 97,000 clones, with almost 95% as singletons. The TCR originated in a female donor with multiple sclerosis, enrolled in a pregnancy study. This rearrangement joins TRBV7-9 to TRBJ2-6, with a possible D match to TRBD2 (6 bases). This specimen consisted of peripheral blood, obtained before pregnancy. Here the CDR3 reads CASSWEGRTGANVLTF. In DNA, the CDR3 is TGTGCCAGCAGCTGGGAAGGGAGGACTGGGGCCAACGTCCTGACTTTC.